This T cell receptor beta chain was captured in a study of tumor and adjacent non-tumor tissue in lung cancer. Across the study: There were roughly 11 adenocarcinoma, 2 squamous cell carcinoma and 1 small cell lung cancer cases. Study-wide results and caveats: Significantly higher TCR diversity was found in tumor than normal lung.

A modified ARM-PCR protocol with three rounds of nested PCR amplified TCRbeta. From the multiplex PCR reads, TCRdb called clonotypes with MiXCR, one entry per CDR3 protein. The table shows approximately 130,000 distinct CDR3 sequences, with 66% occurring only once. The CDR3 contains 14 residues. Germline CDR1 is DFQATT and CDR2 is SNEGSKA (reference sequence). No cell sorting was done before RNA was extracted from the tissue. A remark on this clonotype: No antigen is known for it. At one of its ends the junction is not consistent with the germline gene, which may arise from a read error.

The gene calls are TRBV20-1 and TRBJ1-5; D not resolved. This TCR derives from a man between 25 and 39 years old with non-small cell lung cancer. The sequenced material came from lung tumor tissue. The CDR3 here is CSAREQISNQPQHF. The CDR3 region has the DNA TGCAGCGCTAGGGAACAGATTAGCAATCAGCCCCAGCATTTT.